A selection of T cell receptor beta chains follows, all from one sample in a study of long-term antiretroviral therapy in people with HIV. The data were produced by immunoSEQ multiplex PCR, yet TCRdb's version contains in-frame clones alone and is incomplete. The sample lists roughly 20,000 clones; over 70% were seen once. Specimen: unsorted PBMCs, collected 2.3 years after starting antiretroviral therapy. The receptors were gathered from a woman between 35 and 50 years old with HIV. Each CDR3 is given without its conserved first and last residue. A D gene is named only where the DNA matches it firmly.

v_call	j_call	d_call	cdr3_aa
TRBV6-5	TRBJ2-7	NA	ASSYGRREIYEQY
TRBV2	TRBJ2-1	NA	ASSEGATNEQF
TRBV6-1	TRBJ1-5	NA	ASRGHDQPQH
TRBV10-3	TRBJ1-1	NA	AISEQTGSGTEAF
TRBV5-1	TRBJ1-5	TRBD1	ASRRGTGGKQPQH
TRBV11-2	TRBJ2-7	TRBD1	ASSHRGDYEQY
TRBV7-8	TRBJ2-1	NA	ASSLGGGVSDEQF
TRBV19	TRBJ2-1	TRBD2	ASSIDAAGGYNEQF
TRBV19	TRBJ2-1	NA	ASSIDRGRAYNEQF
TRBV2	TRBJ2-3	TRBD1	ASTPGQGYADTQY
TRBV19	TRBJ1-2	TRBD1	ASRRQGSHGYT
TRBV5-8	TRBJ2-7	NA	ASSLRLYEQY
TRBV7-6	TRBJ2-1	NA	ASTPSSYNEQF
TRBV30	TRBJ1-5	NA	AWSEPRRGVNNQPQH
TRBV19	TRBJ2-2	NA	ASNLPPGALF
TRBV5-1	TRBJ1-2	TRBD1	ASSPDRVDYGYT
TRBV6-5	TRBJ2-7	NA	ASSSQSSYEQY
TRBV6-6	TRBJ2-5	NA	ASSYNGWETQY
TRBV6-6	TRBJ1-2	NA	ASSRGGEYGYT
TRBV2	TRBJ2-7	NA	ASTVEGYEQY
TRBV30	TRBJ2-7	NA	AWSPSGNSYEQY
TRBV5-5	TRBJ2-3	NA	ASSLGGVSGTDTQY
TRBV19	TRBJ1-1	TRBD1	ASRRAGTEPRNTEAF
TRBV14	TRBJ2-5	TRBD1	ASSHITGGEETQY
TRBV6-5	TRBJ2-7	TRBD2	ASRPGLQFYEQY
TRBV27	TRBJ1-1	NA	ASSSKFGGRNTEAF